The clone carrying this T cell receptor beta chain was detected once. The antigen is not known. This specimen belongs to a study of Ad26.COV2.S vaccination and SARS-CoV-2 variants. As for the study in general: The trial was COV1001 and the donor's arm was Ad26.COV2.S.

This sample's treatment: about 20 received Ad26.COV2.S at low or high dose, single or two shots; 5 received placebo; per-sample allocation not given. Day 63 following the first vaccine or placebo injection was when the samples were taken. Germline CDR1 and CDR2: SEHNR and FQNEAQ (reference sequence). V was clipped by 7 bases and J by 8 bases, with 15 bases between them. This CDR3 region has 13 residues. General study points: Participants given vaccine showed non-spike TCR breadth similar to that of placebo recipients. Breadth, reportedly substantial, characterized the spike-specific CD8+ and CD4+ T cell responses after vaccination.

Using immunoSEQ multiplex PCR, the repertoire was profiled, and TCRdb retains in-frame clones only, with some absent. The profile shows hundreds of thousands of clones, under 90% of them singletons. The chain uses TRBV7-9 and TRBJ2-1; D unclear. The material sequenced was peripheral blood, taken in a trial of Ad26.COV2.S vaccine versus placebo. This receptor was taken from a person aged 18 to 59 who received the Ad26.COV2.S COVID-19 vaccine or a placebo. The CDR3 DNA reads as TGTGCCAGCACCTGGGTGCTTGAGGATGAGCAGTTCTTC. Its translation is CASTWVLEDEQFF.